A single sample is the source of the 27 T cell receptor beta chains below, sequenced in a study of identical twins. TCRdb redid the calling of the 5' RACE reads with MiXCR, one entry per CDR3 protein. The sample lists some 690,000 distinct CDR3 sequences; 20% to 25% were seen once. The same sample was also studied in work on T cells expressing NK-cell markers.

The sample taken for sequencing was PBMCs. The receptors were gathered from a young woman in good health.

In this sample, this clonotype turned up a few times. This sequence joins TRBV20-1 and TRBJ2-7; D unclear. The V end was cut by 4 bases, the J end by 2 bases, with 6 bases between. The V gene's germline CDR1 is DFQATT and CDR2 SNEGSKA (reference sequence). This CDR3 spans 11 amino acids. The CDR3 DNA sequence: TGCAGTGCTAAAACGACCTACGAGCAGTACTTC. Protein product: CSAKTTYEQYF.

This clonotype was counted between two and nine times. The chain uses TRBV12-5 and TRBJ2-6; D call uncertain. CDR1 and CDR2 from the germline V gene are LGHNT and FRNRAP. The CDR3 is 13 amino acids. V was trimmed by 9 bases and J by 0 bases, leaving 6 bases between them. CDR3 bases: TGTGCTAGCGGAGCCTCTGGGGCCAACGTCCTGACTTTC. It yields the protein CASGASGANVLTF.

This chain uses TRBV7-9 with TRBJ2-7; 7 bases line up with TRBD1. This CDR3 contains 13 residues. Germline V gene sequence: CDR1 SEHNR, CDR2 FQNEAQ (reference sequence). V shed 2 bases, J shed 7 bases, and the junction held 5 bases outside the gene matches. CDR3 loop: CASSLLTGFEQYF. In DNA form, the CDR3 reads TGTGCCAGCAGCTTATTGACAGGGTTTGAGCAGTACTTC.

The table lists this clonotype with many counts. This chain joins TRBV6-5 and TRBJ2-7, with D uncertain. The CDR3 is 13 residues long. From germline, CDR1 is MNHEY and CDR2 SVGAGI. Trimming removed 2 bases at V and 1 base at J, with 6 bases between. CDR3 bases: TGTGCCAGCAGTTACGCCCCGTCCTACGAGCAGTACTTC. It codes for CASSYAPSYEQYF.

This clonotype has only a few counts. CDR3 residues: CASSTNLNTEAFF. In nucleotides, the CDR3 is TGTGCCAGCAGCACAAACTTGAACACTGAAGCTTTCTTT. The V and J genes are TRBV12-3 or TRBV12-4 and TRBJ1-1; D is uncertain. CDR3 size: 13 residues. Trimming cost V 6 bases and J 0 bases, with 8 bases left between them.

V usage is TRBV27 and J usage is TRBJ2-3; 10 positions agree with TRBD2. CDR1 and CDR2 (germline): MNHEY, SMNVEV (reference sequence). This CDR3 has 15 residues. V lost 7 bases, J lost 0 bases, and 4 bases stayed unmatched. The CDR3 DNA is TGTGCCAGCACCTTAGCGGGGGGTAGCACAGATACGCAGTATTTT. It codes for CASTLAGGSTDTQYF.

This clonotype has only a few counts. The chain joins TRBV20-1 to TRBJ2-7; tentatively, D is TRBD2 (5 bases). The CDR3 has 14 residues. Germline-derived CDR1 and CDR2 are DFQATT and SNEGSKA (reference sequence). Trimming left V 3 bases short and J 2 bases short, with 14 bases between. The CDR3 region is CSASGRLPPYEQYF. Written as DNA, the CDR3 is TGCAGTGCTAGCGGCAGACTACCACCCTACGAGCAGTACTTC.

The sample holds a few counts of this clonotype. The chain is built from TRBV7-2 and TRBJ1-1; no reliable D call. There are 14 residues in the CDR3. Per germline, CDR1 SGHTA and CDR2 FQGNSA. Trimming took 0 bases from V and 1 from J, leaving 6 bases between them. CDR3 residues: CASSLAHRNTEAFF. CDR3 coding DNA: TGTGCCAGCAGCTTAGCGCACCGGAACACTGAAGCTTTCTTT. The entire variable domain, with the rest obtained from reference TRBV7-2 and TRBJ1-1, is as follows: GAGVSQSPSNKVTEKGKDVELRCDPISGHTALYWYRQSLGQGLEFLIYFQGNSAPDKSGLPSDRFSAERTGGSVSTLTIQRTQQEDSAVYLCASSLAHRNTEAFFGQGTRLTVV.

The table lists this clonotype with a few counts. The chain has TRBV7-9 and TRBJ1-1; D gene unclear. This CDR3 region has 13 residues. From germline, CDR1 is SEHNR and CDR2 FQNEAQ (reference sequence). With 3 bases removed from V and 3 bases from J, the gap between germline ends came to 8 bases. This CDR3 is CASSFVEDTEAFF. CDR3 nucleotide sequence: TGTGCCAGCAGCTTTGTGGAGGACACTGAAGCTTTCTTT.

This chain links TRBV12-3 or TRBV12-4 with TRBJ2-3; D is unresolved. The V end was cut by 6 bases, the J end by 0 bases, with 10 bases between. This CDR3 has 14 residues. CDR3 protein: CASSPNQSTDTQYF. CDR3 nucleotide sequence: TGTGCCAGCAGCCCTAACCAGAGCACAGATACGCAGTATTTT.

The rearrangement joins TRBV20-1 to TRBJ2-7, with TRBD1 as a possible D gene (6 bases). Germline V gene sequence: CDR1 DFQATT, CDR2 SNEGSKA (reference sequence). The CDR3 extends over 15 amino acids. V was shortened by 3 bases and J by 2 bases, with 17 bases between the two germline ends. CDR3 region: CSASETGYLPYEQYF. The CDR3 bases are TGCAGTGCTAGCGAAACAGGGTACTTACCCTACGAGCAGTACTTC.

This clonotype showed up many times. The V call is TRBV20-1, the J call TRBJ2-3; 9 nucleotides agree with TRBD1. Trimming took 1 base from V and 3 from J; bases not matched to a gene: 8. CDR1 and CDR2 (germline): DFQATT, SNEGSKA (reference sequence). The CDR3 length is 16 residues. CDR3 loop: CSARGAGTGRTDTQYF. The DNA of the CDR3 is TGCAGTGCTAGAGGGGCAGGGACAGGGAGAACAGATACGCAGTATTTT.

The V gene is TRBV27, the J gene TRBJ2-1; D may correspond to TRBD1 or TRBD2 (5 bases each). Deletions cut 4 bases from V and 6 bases from J, with 7 bases between. This CDR3 comprises 12 residues. The germline V gene encodes CDR1 MNHEY and CDR2 SMNVEV (reference sequence). The CDR3 loop reads CASSWGFNEQFF. Written as DNA, the CDR3 is TGTGCCAGCAGTTGGGGGTTCAATGAGCAGTTCTTC.

This clonotype has only a few counts. V usage is TRBV6-5 and J usage is TRBJ2-7, with TRBD2 identical over 7 bases. The V and J ends lost 2 bases and 2 bases, in that order; junction bases with no gene match: 18. The germline V gene has CDR1 MNHEY and CDR2 SVGAGI. This CDR3 has 19 amino acids. DNA of the CDR3: TGTGCCAGCAGTTACGGGGGTCGAGTCTTCGCGGGGGAGACCTACGAGCAGTACTTC. This codes for CASSYGGRVFAGETYEQYF.

This clonotype was seen a few times. This rearrangement joins TRBV7-9 to TRBJ2-7; weak D call: TRBD2 (5 bases). Trimming pared 7 bases from V and 2 bases from J, leaving 15 bases between. Germline assignment: CDR1 SEHNR and CDR2 FQNEAQ (reference sequence). The CDR3 has 14 residues. The CDR3 DNA reads TGTGCCAGCAAACGGGCCTGGGGAGCCTACGAGCAGTACTTC. Translated: CASKRAWGAYEQYF.

The chain recombines TRBV5-5 with TRBJ2-3, with D possibly matching TRBD2 (5 bases). Trimming pared 5 bases from V and 6 bases from J, leaving 13 bases between. Germline V lookup: CDR1 SGHKS, CDR2 YYEKEE (reference sequence). This CDR3 region has 13 residues. The CDR3 DNA is TGTGCCAGCAGTTCCCTGTCGGGGGATACGCAGTATTTT. Translating gives CASSSLSGDTQYF.

Only a few counts were recorded for this clonotype. The chain links TRBV29-1 to TRBJ2-7, with TRBD1 matching 7 bases. V lost 6 bases to trimming and J lost 1 base; unmatched junction nucleotides: 6. From germline, CDR1 is SQVTM and CDR2 ANQGSEA. This CDR3 is built from 13 residues. The CDR3 coding sequence is TGCAGCGTGAGGCCCAGGGGGTCCTACGAGCAGTACTTC. This sequence encodes CSVRPRGSYEQYF.

This clonotype was detected only a few times. V and J are TRBV20-1 and TRBJ2-1; 9 nucleotides match TRBD1. CDR3 length equals 16 residues. The ends lost 4 bases at V and 9 bases at J; junction bases unmatched: 16. CDR1 and CDR2 from the germline V gene are DFQATT and SNEGSKA (reference sequence). The CDR3 DNA reads as TGCAGTGCTACTCTGGGTCAGGGACAGGGAAGGAGTGAGCAGTTCTTC. Amino acid sequence: CSATLGQGQGRSEQFF.

The V gene is TRBV7-8, the J gene TRBJ2-3, with 7 bases that match TRBD2. The V gene's germline CDR1 is SGHVS and CDR2 FQNEAQ. Losses at the gene ends were 5 bases for V and 4 bases for J; bases not matched to a gene: 12. The CDR3 is 16 residues long. CDR3 coding DNA: TGTGCCAGCAGCCAAAGGGAGGGAGGGCGCGCAGATACGCAGTATTTT. Translated: CASSQREGGRADTQYF.

This clonotype was observed at least ten times. This chain connects TRBV5-1 to TRBJ2-1; the D gene could be TRBD1 or TRBD2 (5 bases each). Germline V gives CDR1 SGHRS, CDR2 YFSETQ. The CDR3 extends over 14 amino acids. V lost 3 bases and J 3 bases, leaving 10 bases between the germline ends. CDR3 loop: CASSSGTVYNEQFF. CDR3 nucleotide sequence: TGCGCCAGCAGCTCGGGGACGGTCTACAATGAGCAGTTCTTC.

The chain is built from TRBV6-5 and TRBJ1-5; D gene ambiguous. The CDR3 consists of 17 residues. The germline V and J ends were trimmed by 2 bases and 0 bases, with 14 bases remaining between them. Germline V gene data show CDR1 as MNHEY and CDR2 as SVGAGI. This chain's CDR3 is CASSYSAPRYSNQPQHF. CDR3 coding DNA: TGTGCCAGCAGTTACAGCGCTCCCCGTTATAGCAATCAGCCCCAGCATTTT.

V is TRBV12-3 or TRBV12-4 and J is TRBJ1-6; tentatively, D is TRBD1 (5 bases). The CDR3 totals 15 residues. V was cut by 8 bases and J by 8 bases, with 19 bases left in between. The CDR3 loop is CASSPLDRGDSPLHF. CDR3 sequence (DNA): TGTGCCAGCTCCCCCCTTGATCGGGGCGATTCACCCCTCCACTTT.

The chain is built from TRBV29-1 and TRBJ2-3, with 7 bases lining up with TRBD2. J was trimmed by 2 bases and V by 4 bases; bases with no gene match: 12. The germline V gene encodes CDR1 SQVTM and CDR2 ANQGSEA. The CDR3 covers 16 residues. The chain's CDR3 is CSVGGVSGSSTDTQYF. CDR3 nucleotides: TGCAGCGTTGGTGGGGTTAGCGGGTCATCCACAGATACGCAGTATTTT.

The J gene is TRBJ1-1, the V gene TRBV11-3; 8 bases map to TRBD1. Losses at the gene ends were 5 bases for V and 7 bases for J; bases not matched to a gene: 3. The CDR3 extends over 12 amino acids. Germline assignment: CDR1 SGHNT and CDR2 YENEEA. CDR3 sequence: CASSKGTGEAFF. The CDR3 DNA follows: TGTGCCAGCAGCAAGGGGACAGGTGAAGCTTTCTTT.

This clonotype has only one observation. The chain combines TRBV5-1 with TRBJ2-5; no definite D call. V was pared by 1 base and J by 4 bases, with 11 bases between. Germline-derived CDR1 and CDR2 are SGHRS and YFSETQ. The CDR3 is 14 residues long. The CDR3 coding sequence is TGCGCCAGCAGCTTGTCATCAGGTACAGAGACCCAGTACTTC. Amino acids: CASSLSSGTETQYF.

The CDR3 region has the DNA TGTGCCAGCAGACTCAAAGCGGGAGGCCACACAGATACGCAGTATTTT. Its translation: CASRLKAGGHTDTQYF. The rearrangement links TRBV27 to TRBJ2-3; 9 positions match TRBD2. Per germline, CDR1 MNHEY and CDR2 SMNVEV (reference sequence). The CDR3 sequence is 16 residues long. The ends lost 6 bases at V and 2 bases at J; junction bases unmatched: 9.

The chain joins TRBV6-1 to TRBJ2-1, with a possible D match to TRBD2 (5 bases). The CDR3 has 13 amino acids. Germline values: CDR1 MNHNS, CDR2 SASEGT. The V and J ends lost 2 bases and 5 bases respectively, with 7 bases between them. The CDR3 protein is CASSEWENNEQFF. In nucleotides, the CDR3 is TGTGCCAGCAGTGAATGGGAGAACAATGAGCAGTTCTTC.